The 26 T cell receptor beta chains in this list originate from one sample, sequenced in a study of a mutant IDH1 vaccine in newly diagnosed glioma. These TCRs' antigens remain unknown. Only in-frame clones appear in the TCRdb table, and some are missing; sequencing was by immunoSEQ multiplex PCR. This sample has tens of thousands of clones, with 84% found just once. Described time point: week 35, safety follow-up. Vaccination used 300 ug of mutant IDH1 20-mer peptide per dose, with topical imiquimod. The sample here was PBMCs, taken from a glioma patient whose treatment included an IDH1 peptide vaccine. The receptors were gathered from a young man with glioma.

V and J are TRBV6-6 and TRBJ2-3, with 8 bases that match TRBD2. Losses at the gene ends were 5 bases for V and 8 bases for J; bases not matched to a gene: 9. Germline-derived CDR1 and CDR2 are MNHNY and SVGAGI (reference sequence). CDR3 length: 14 amino acids. The CDR3 reads CASSPGGSLGTQYF. DNA for the CDR3: TGTGCCAGCAGTCCGGGGGGGTCATTGGGTACGCAGTATTTT.

The gene calls are TRBV7-2 and TRBJ2-1, with D possibly being TRBD2 (6 bases). CDR1 is SGHTA, CDR2 FQGNSA, per germline. This CDR3 contains 14 residues. The V and J ends lost 1 base and 7 bases respectively, with 11 bases between them. The CDR3: CASSLEPGRNEQFF. The CDR3 DNA is TGTGCCAGCAGCTTAGAGCCAGGGAGGAATGAGCAGTTCTTC.

The rearrangement links TRBV5-1 to TRBJ1-2, with D uncertain. This CDR3 spans 12 amino acids. V lost 0 bases, J lost 5 bases, and 5 bases lay in between. The V gene's germline CDR1 is SGHRS and CDR2 YFSETQ. The DNA for the CDR3 is TGCGCCAGCAGCTTGGAGGGATATGGCTACACCTTC. Its translation: CASSLEGYGYTF.

V gene TRBV6-5 combines with J gene TRBJ2-3, with D uncertain. The CDR3 covers 11 residues. Germline CDR1 and CDR2: MNHEY and SVGAGI. V was trimmed by 6 bases and J by 6 bases, leaving 7 bases between them. The CDR3 DNA reads as TGTGCCAGCAGACGGGTGGATACGCAGTATTTT. Translated: CASRRVDTQYF.

The rearrangement links TRBV7-9 to TRBJ1-5, with D possibly being TRBD1 (6 bases). CDR3 size: 14 residues. The V end lost 2 bases, the J end lost 7 bases, and 12 bases lay between the germline ends. CDR1 is SEHNR, CDR2 FQNEAQ, per germline (reference sequence). CDR3 region: CASSLTGTEQPQHF. The CDR3 DNA follows: TGTGCCAGCAGCTTAACAGGGACGGAACAGCCCCAGCATTTT.

The gene calls are TRBV11-2 and TRBJ2-1; possibly TRBD1 or TRBD2 for D (5 bases each). Trimming left V 5 bases short and J 8 bases short, with 16 bases between. The CDR3 has 14 residues. Germline lookup yields CDR1 SGHAT and CDR2 FQNNGV. The CDR3 coding sequence is TGTGCCAGCAGCCCCCGGGGCTCCCCGGATGAGCAGTTCTTC. It translates to CASSPRGSPDEQFF.

V is TRBV4-3 and J is TRBJ1-3; TRBD1 might be the D (5 bases). V lost 1 base and J lost 2, with 9 bases in between. The CDR3 sequence is 15 residues long. The germline gives CDR1 LGHNA, CDR2 YSLEER. CDR3 sequence (DNA): TGCGCCAGCAGCCAAGGGCAGGGCCCTGGAAACACCATATATTTT. Amino acids: CASSQGQGPGNTIYF.

The chain recombines TRBV2 with TRBJ1-2; 9 bases are a match to TRBD1. The V segment lost 7 bases and the J segment 5 bases; nucleotides outside the gene matches: 8. This CDR3 contains 14 residues. The germline gives CDR1 SNHLY, CDR2 FYNNEI. In DNA form, the CDR3 reads TGTGCCAGCAATACAGGGGGCGCAGGGTATGGCTACACCTTC. Residues: CASNTGGAGYGYTF.

V is TRBV9 and J is TRBJ1-6; D not certain. CDR3 length: 15 residues. Germline V CDR1 and CDR2: SGDLS, YYNGEE. Trimming pared 2 bases from V and 8 bases from J, leaving 14 bases between. The CDR3 reads CASSVSQSTYSPLHF. Written as DNA, the CDR3 is TGTGCCAGCAGCGTCTCCCAATCTACGTATTCACCCCTCCACTTT.

This chain uses TRBV4-1 with TRBJ2-7; the match to TRBD2 covers 7 bases. V shed 4 bases and J 0 bases; nucleotides not matched to a gene: 9. The CDR3 spans 16 residues. Per germline, CDR1 MGHRA and CDR2 YSYEKL. CDR3 amino acids: CASSRSGGRFSYEQYF. CDR3 DNA sequence: TGCGCCAGCAGCCGATCGGGGGGTCGGTTCTCCTACGAGCAGTACTTC.

This clone was seen a handful of times. V and J are TRBV18 and TRBJ2-2, with D unclear. This CDR3 contains 14 residues. Per the germline V gene, CDR1 is KGHSH and CDR2 is LQKENI. The V end was cut by 4 bases, the J end by 2 bases, with 8 bases between. Here the CDR3 DNA reads TGTGCCAGCTCACGTCAGACAAACACCGGGGAGCTGTTTTTT. Residues: CASSRQTNTGELFF.

The CDR3 reads CARSSTGVPGNEQFF. For the CDR3, the DNA is TGTGCCAGAAGTTCTACAGGGGTACCAGGCAATGAGCAGTTCTTC. The genes are TRBV5-3 and TRBJ2-1; 7 bases match TRBD1. TRBV5-3 is marked as an open reading frame, function uncertain. V shed 5 bases and J 6 bases; nucleotides not matched to a gene: 11. The CDR3 consists of 15 residues.

The V call is TRBV13, the J call TRBJ2-1, with TRBD2 matching 11 bases. The CDR3 runs to 18 residues. Unmatched junction bases numbered 8, after V lost 1 base and J lost 3 bases. The germline gives CDR1 PRHDT, CDR2 FYEKMQ (reference sequence). The CDR3 loop is CASSLVASGGPNYNEQFF. The CDR3 nucleotides read TGTGCCAGCAGCTTAGTAGCTAGCGGGGGGCCGAACTACAATGAGCAGTTCTTC.

The rearrangement links TRBV4-1 to TRBJ1-2; TRBD1 aligns across 7 bases. Germline lookup yields CDR1 MGHRA and CDR2 YSYEKL. This CDR3 comprises 17 residues. After removal of 0 bases from V and 8 bases from J, the junction contained 15 bases not matched to a gene. CDR3 sequence: CASSQEGPPTGVGGYTF. The CDR3 DNA is TGCGCCAGCAGCCAAGAAGGCCCCCCCACAGGGGTCGGGGGCTACACCTTC.

This clone was observed once. V gene TRBV18 combines with J gene TRBJ1-1, with D hard to call. This CDR3 has 14 residues. Per the germline V gene, CDR1 is KGHSH and CDR2 is LQKENI. Trimming shortened V by 2 bases and J by 0 bases, and 7 bases separated the two germline ends. CDR3 in amino acids: CASSPSNVNTEAFF. As DNA, the CDR3 is TGTGCCAGCTCACCATCGAATGTGAACACTGAAGCTTTCTTT.

This rearrangement joins TRBV13 to TRBJ2-5, with a possible D match to TRBD2 (7 bases). Between the trimmed V and J ends, which lost 6 bases and 1 base, there was a span of 18 bases. The CDR3 loop spans 16 amino acids. The germline CDR1 and CDR2 sequences are PRHDT and FYEKMQ (reference sequence). The CDR3 protein is CASSSLSGTRQETQYF. The CDR3 DNA sequence: TGTGCCAGCAGTTCCCTCAGCGGGACACGCCAAGAGACCCAGTACTTC.

This chain links TRBV11-1 with TRBJ2-7, with 8 bases identical to TRBD1. Germline V gives CDR1 SGHAT, CDR2 FQDESV (reference sequence). Trimming cost V 4 bases and J 3 bases; bases outside gene matches: 5. The CDR3 loop spans 14 amino acids. CDR3 protein: CASSSGQGSYEQYF. CDR3 DNA sequence: TGTGCCAGCAGCTCCGGACAGGGAAGCTACGAGCAGTACTTC.

V is TRBV5-4 and J is TRBJ2-3; 9 bases match TRBD2. Trimming cost V 3 bases and J 11 bases; bases outside gene matches: 13. Germline V gene sequence: CDR1 SGHNT, CDR2 YYREEE (reference sequence). This CDR3 has 15 amino acids. Written as DNA, the CDR3 is TGTGCCAGCAGCTCTCAGACCGGGACTAGCCCTAAGCAGTATTTT. This codes for CASSSQTGTSPKQYF.

The chain carries TRBV5-4 and TRBJ2-7, with D perhaps being TRBD1 or TRBD2 (5 bases each). This CDR3 is 13 amino acids long. The germline gives CDR1 SGHNT, CDR2 YYREEE (reference sequence). Trimming left V 2 bases short and J 7 bases short, with 13 bases between. This CDR3 is CASSLRGAEEQYF. The DNA of the CDR3 is TGTGCCAGCAGCTTACGAGGGGCTGAGGAGCAGTACTTC.

This chain links TRBV5-1 with TRBJ2-2, with 7 nucleotides matching TRBD1. V gave up 0 bases and J gave up 0 bases; unmatched junction bases: 2. The CDR3 consists of 16 residues. Germline V gene data show CDR1 as SGHRS and CDR2 as YFSETQ. The CDR3 DNA is TGCGCCAGCAGCTTGGCGGGACAGCCGAACACCGGGGAGCTGTTTTTT. Amino acid sequence: CASSLAGQPNTGELFF.

The rearrangement uses TRBV6-5 and TRBJ2-7; TRBD2 aligns across 7 bases. Germline V gene lookup returns CDR1 MNHEY and CDR2 SVGAGI. J was trimmed by 12 bases and V by 4 bases; bases with no gene match: 9. The CDR3 extends over 12 amino acids. In DNA, the CDR3 is TGTGCCAGCAGTTCCTCTAGCGGCCTTAGGTACTTC. Translating gives CASSSSSGLRYF.

V usage is TRBV5-6 and J usage is TRBJ2-5, with D unresolved. The V end lost 3 bases, the J end lost 1 base, and 7 bases lay between the germline ends. The CDR3 covers 13 residues. CDR1 is SGHDT and CDR2 is YYEEEE in the germline V gene. Here the CDR3 DNA reads TGTGCCAGCAGCTGGGGAAGCCAAGAGACCCAGTACTTC. Its translation is CASSWGSQETQYF.

The chain joins TRBV30 to TRBJ2-5; maybe TRBD1 (6 bases). The J call may not be correct, given that the DNA end is closer to TRBJ2-7. The CDR3 length is 12 residues. In germline, CDR1 is GTSNPN, CDR2 SVGIG (reference sequence). In DNA form, the CDR3 reads TGTGCCTGGGAGGACAGTTCCTACGAGCAGTACTTC. This encodes CAWEDSSYEQYF.

The rearrangement joins TRBV7-3 to TRBJ1-6; D possibly corresponds to TRBD1 (5 bases). This CDR3 comprises 15 residues. Germline V CDR1 and CDR2: SGHTA, FQGTGA. Trimming removed 3 bases from V and 7 bases from J, with 13 bases in between. The CDR3 sequence: CASSLGPGVNSPLHF. DNA for the CDR3: TGTGCCAGCAGCTTGGGACCGGGGGTAAATTCACCCCTCCACTTT.

The V gene is TRBV10-3, the J gene TRBJ1-2, with 12 bases aligning to TRBD1. In germline, CDR1 is ENHRY, CDR2 SYGVKD. CDR3 length: 18 residues. V shed 5 bases and J 3 bases; nucleotides not matched to a gene: 13. The CDR3 sequence is CAISKTGTGGQIDYGYTF. As DNA, the CDR3 is TGTGCCATCAGTAAGACCGGGACAGGGGGCCAGATCGACTATGGCTACACCTTC.

The rearrangement uses TRBV27 and TRBJ2-1; the match to TRBD2 covers 7 bases. The CDR3 runs 15 residues. Trimming at V came to 4 bases and at J to 1 base, leaving 4 bases not matched to a gene. Germline V gene data show CDR1 as MNHEY and CDR2 as SMNVEV (reference sequence). CDR3: CASSSASGSYNEQFF. In DNA, the CDR3 is TGTGCCAGCAGTTCGGCTAGCGGATCCTACAATGAGCAGTTCTTC.